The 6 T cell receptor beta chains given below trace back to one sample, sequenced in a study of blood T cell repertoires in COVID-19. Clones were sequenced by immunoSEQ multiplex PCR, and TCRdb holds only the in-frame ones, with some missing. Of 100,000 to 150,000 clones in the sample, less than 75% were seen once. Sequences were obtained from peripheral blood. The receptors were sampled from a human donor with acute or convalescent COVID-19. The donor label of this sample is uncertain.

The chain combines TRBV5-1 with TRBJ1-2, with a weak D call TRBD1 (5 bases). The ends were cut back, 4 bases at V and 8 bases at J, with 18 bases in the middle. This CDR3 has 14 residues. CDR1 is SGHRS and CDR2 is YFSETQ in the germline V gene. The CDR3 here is CASSVGRGLSGYTF. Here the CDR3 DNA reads TGCGCCAGCAGCGTGGGACGAGGGCTTTCCGGCTACACCTTC.

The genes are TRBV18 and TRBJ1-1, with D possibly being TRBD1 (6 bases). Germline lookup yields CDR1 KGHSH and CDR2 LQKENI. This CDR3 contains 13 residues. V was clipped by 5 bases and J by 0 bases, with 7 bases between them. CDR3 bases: TGTGCCAGCTCAAGGGGGATGAACACTGAAGCTTTCTTT. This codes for CASSRGMNTEAFF.

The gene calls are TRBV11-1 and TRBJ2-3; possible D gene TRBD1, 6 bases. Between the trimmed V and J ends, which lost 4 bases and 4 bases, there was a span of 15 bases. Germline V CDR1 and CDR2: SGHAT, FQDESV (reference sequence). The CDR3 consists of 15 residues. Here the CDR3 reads CASSSTGFGPDTQYF. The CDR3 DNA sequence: TGTGCCAGCAGCTCGACAGGTTTTGGTCCAGATACGCAGTATTTT.

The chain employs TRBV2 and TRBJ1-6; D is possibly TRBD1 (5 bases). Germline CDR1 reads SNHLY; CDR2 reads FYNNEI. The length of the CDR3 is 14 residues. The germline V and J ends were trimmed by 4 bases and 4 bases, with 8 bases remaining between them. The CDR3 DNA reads TGTGCCAGCAGTGTGAGACAGTATAATTCACCCCTCCACTTT. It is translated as CASSVRQYNSPLHF.

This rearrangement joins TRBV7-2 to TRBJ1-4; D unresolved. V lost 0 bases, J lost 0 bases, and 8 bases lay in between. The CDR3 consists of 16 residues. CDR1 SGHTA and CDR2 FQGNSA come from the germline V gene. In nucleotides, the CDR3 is TGTGCCAGCAGCTTAGCGCGGGCAGCAACTAATGAAAAACTGTTTTTT. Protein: CASSLARAATNEKLFF.

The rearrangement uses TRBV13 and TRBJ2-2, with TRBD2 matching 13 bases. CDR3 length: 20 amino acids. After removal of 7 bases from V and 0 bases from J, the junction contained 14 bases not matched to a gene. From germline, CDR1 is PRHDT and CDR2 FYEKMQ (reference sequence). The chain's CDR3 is CASTLLTRLAGGSNTGELFF. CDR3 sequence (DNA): TGTGCCAGCACCCTTTTAACGAGACTAGCGGGGGGATCGAACACCGGGGAGCTGTTTTTT. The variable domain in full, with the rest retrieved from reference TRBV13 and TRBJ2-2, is AAGVIQSPRHLIKEKRETATLKCYPIPRHDTVYWYQQGPGQDPQFLISFYEKMQSDKGSIPDRFSAQQFSDYHSELNMSSLELGDSALYFCASTLLTRLAGGSNTGELFFGEGSRLTVL.